This T cell receptor (beta chain) was recorded in a study of cytomegalovirus exposure and HLA in healthy donors. Broader study findings: Earlier findings revealed that most TCR beta V segments proved productive either about 87% or about 30% of the time. Sequencing likely generated an artifact that appeared as a cluster of highly shared sequence variants. A later analysis reported that several of the most significant clusters appeared to be linked to common viral pathogens, among them Epstein-Barr virus. CMV antigen specificity of a few CMV-associated chains was confirmed in vitro.

With 60 Vbeta and 13 Jbeta primers, the PCR was carried out. The repertoire was sequenced with immunoSEQ multiplex PCR; TCRdb's copy has only in-frame clones and lacks some. The sample lists about 160,000 clones, approximately 75% seen once, with roughly 2% in the top ten. Losses at the gene ends were 0 bases for V and 2 bases for J; bases not matched to a gene: 6. CDR1 is SGHAT, CDR2 FQNNGV, per germline. This CDR3 comprises 17 residues. Worth noting for this clone: Its antigen is undetermined.

The chain joins TRBV11-2 to TRBJ2-5, with 10 bases that match TRBD2. The TCR originated in a man aged 50 to 59 in good health and CMV-seropositive. Input material: PBMCs. The CDR3 region is CASSLDPSGGLQETQYF. CDR3 DNA sequence: TGTGCCAGCAGCTTAGATCCTAGCGGGGGCCTACAAGAGACCCAGTACTTC.